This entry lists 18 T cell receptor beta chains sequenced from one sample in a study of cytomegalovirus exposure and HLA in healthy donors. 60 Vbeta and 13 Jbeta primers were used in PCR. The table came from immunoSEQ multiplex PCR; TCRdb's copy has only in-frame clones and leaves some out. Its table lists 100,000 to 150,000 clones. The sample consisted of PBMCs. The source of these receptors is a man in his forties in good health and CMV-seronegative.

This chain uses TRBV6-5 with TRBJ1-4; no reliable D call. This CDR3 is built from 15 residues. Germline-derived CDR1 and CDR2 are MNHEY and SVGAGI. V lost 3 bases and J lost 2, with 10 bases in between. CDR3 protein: CASSYLGTTNEKLFF. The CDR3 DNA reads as TGTGCCAGCAGTTATTTGGGCACTACTAATGAAAAACTGTTTTTT.

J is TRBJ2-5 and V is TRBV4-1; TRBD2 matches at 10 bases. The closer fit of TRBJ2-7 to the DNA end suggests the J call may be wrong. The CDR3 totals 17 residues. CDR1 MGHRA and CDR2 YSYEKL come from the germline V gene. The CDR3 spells CASSPGPSGRIVYEQYF. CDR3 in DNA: TGCGCCAGCAGCCCCGGCCCTAGCGGGAGAATTGTATACGAGCAGTACTTC.

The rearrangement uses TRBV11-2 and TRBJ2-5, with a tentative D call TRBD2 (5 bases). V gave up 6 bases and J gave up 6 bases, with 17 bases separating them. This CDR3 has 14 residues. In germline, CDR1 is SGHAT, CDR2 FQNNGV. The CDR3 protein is CASSSDFALKTQYF. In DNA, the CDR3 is TGTGCCAGCAGTTCGGACTTTGCCCTGAAGACCCAGTACTTC.

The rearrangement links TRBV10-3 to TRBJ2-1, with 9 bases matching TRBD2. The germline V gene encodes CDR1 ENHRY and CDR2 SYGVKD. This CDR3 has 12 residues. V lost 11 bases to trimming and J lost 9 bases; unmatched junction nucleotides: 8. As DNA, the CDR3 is TGTGCCGGGGGGACTAGCTTATCTGAGCAGTTCTTC. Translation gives CAGGTSLSEQFF.

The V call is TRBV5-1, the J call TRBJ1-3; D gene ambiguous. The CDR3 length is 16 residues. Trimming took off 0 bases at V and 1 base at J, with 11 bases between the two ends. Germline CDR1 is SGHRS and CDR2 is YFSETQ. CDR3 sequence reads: CASSLGQAFSGNTIYF. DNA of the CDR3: TGCGCCAGCAGCTTGGGGCAGGCGTTTTCTGGAAACACCATATATTTT.

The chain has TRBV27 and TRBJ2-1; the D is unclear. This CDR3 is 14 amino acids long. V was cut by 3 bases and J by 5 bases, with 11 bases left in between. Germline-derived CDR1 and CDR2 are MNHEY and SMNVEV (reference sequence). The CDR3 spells CASSLMWLDNEQFF. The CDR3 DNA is TGTGCCAGCAGTTTGATGTGGCTCGACAATGAGCAGTTCTTC.

The chain's CDR3 is CASSLAGNSYNEQFF. The CDR3 nucleotides read TGTGCCAGCAGTCTTGCAGGGAACTCCTACAATGAGCAGTTCTTC. The chain carries TRBV6-5 and TRBJ2-1, with a weak D call TRBD1 (5 bases). CDR3 length: 15 amino acids. CDR1 is MNHEY, CDR2 SVGAGI, per germline. With 5 bases removed from V and 0 bases from J, the gap between germline ends came to 11 bases.

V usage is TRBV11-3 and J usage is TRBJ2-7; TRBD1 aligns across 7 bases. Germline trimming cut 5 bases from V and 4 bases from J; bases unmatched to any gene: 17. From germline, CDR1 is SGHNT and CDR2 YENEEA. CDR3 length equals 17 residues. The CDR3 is CASSLTILGTVRYEQYF. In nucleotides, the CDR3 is TGTGCCAGCAGCCTTACAATCCTGGGGACAGTCCGGTACGAGCAGTACTTC.

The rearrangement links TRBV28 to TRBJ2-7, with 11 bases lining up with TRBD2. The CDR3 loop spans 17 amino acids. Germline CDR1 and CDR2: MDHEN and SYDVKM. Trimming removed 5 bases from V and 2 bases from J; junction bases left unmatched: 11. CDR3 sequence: CASSPGASGRNAYEQYF. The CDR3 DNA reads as TGTGCCAGCAGTCCAGGGGCTAGCGGGAGGAACGCCTACGAGCAGTACTTC. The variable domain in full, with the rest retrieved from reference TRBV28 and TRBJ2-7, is DVKVTQSSRYLVKRTGEKVFLECVQDMDHENMFWYRQDPGLGLRLIYFSYDVKMKEKGDIPEGYSVSREKKERFSLILESASTNQTSMYLCASSPGASGRNAYEQYFGPGTRLTVT.

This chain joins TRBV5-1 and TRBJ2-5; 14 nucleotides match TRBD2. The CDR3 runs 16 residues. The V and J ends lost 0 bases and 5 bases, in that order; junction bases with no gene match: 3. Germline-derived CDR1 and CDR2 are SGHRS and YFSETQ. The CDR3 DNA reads TGCGCCAGCAGCTTGGGGACTAGCGGGAGGCTCGAGACCCAGTACTTC. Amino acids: CASSLGTSGRLETQYF.

The DNA for the CDR3 is TGTGCCAGCAGCTTAGGAAGGGGGACGACGGCCCGGGGGGACACCATATATTTT. As protein: CASSLGRGTTARGDTIYF. V is TRBV11-2 and J is TRBJ1-3; weak D call: TRBD1 (6 bases). Germline V gives CDR1 SGHAT, CDR2 FQNNGV. V shed 1 base and J shed 8 bases, with 24 bases lying between them. The CDR3 totals 18 residues.

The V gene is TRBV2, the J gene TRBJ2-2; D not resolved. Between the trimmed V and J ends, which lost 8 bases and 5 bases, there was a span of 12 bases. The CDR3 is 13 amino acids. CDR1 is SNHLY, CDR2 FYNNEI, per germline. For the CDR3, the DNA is TGTGCCAGCTCCAAGACTCAGACCGGGGAGCTGTTTTTT. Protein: CASSKTQTGELFF. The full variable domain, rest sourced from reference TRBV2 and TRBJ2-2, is EPEVTQTPSHQVTQMGQEVILRCVPISNHLYFYWYRQILGQKVEFLVSFYNNEISEKSEIFDDQFSVERPDGSNFTLKIRSTKLEDSAMYFCASSKTQTGELFFGEGSRLTVL.

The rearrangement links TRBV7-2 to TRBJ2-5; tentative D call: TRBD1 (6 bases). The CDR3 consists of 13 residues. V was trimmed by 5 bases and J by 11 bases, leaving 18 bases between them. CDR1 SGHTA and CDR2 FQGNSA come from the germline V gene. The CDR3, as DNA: TGTGCCAGCAGCCCACCAGACAGGTTTTTGCAGTACTTC. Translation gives CASSPPDRFLQYF.

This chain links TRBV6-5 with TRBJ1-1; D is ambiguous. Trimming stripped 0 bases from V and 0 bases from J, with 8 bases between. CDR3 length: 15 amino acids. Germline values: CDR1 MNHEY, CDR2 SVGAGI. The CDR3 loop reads CASSYSRKLNTEAFF. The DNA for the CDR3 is TGTGCCAGCAGTTACTCGCGGAAATTGAACACTGAAGCTTTCTTT.

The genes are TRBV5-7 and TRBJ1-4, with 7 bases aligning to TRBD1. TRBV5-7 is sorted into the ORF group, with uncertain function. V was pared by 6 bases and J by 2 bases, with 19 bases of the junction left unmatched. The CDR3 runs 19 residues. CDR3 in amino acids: CASNFGRDSSSWTNEKLFF. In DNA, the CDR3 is TGTGCCAGCAACTTTGGGCGGGACAGTTCTTCCTGGACTAATGAAAAACTGTTTTTT.

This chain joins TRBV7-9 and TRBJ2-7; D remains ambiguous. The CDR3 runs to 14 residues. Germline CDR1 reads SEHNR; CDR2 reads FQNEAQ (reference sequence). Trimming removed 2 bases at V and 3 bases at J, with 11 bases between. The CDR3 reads CASSLSFSVYEQYF. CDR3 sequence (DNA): TGTGCCAGCAGCTTATCCTTCAGCGTCTACGAGCAGTACTTC.

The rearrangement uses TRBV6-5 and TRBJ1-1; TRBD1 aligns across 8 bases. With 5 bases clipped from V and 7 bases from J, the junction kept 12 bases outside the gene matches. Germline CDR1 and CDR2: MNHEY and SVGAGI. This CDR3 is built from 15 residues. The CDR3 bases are TGTGCCAGCAGTCTAATCCAACCGGGACAGGTTGAAGCTTTCTTT. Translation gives CASSLIQPGQVEAFF.

The CDR3 sequence is CSVGNRDRGSHGYTF. CDR3 bases: TGCAGCGTTGGTAACCGGGACAGGGGCTCCCATGGCTACACCTTC. The rearrangement uses TRBV29-1 and TRBJ1-2; 10 nucleotides align to TRBD1. The J segment lost 6 bases and the V segment lost 4 bases, leaving 11 bases of the junction unmatched. The CDR3 runs to 15 residues. Germline loops: CDR1 SQVTM, CDR2 ANQGSEA.